The clone carrying this TCR beta chain has just a few counts. The ends lost 6 bases at V and 5 bases at J; junction bases unmatched: 9. Germline V lookup: CDR1 MNHNS, CDR2 SASEGT. This CDR3 is 15 amino acids long. This sample was taken from a study of cytomegalovirus exposure and HLA in healthy donors. The study ran its PCR with 60 Vbeta and 13 Jbeta primers. Using immunoSEQ multiplex PCR, the repertoire was profiled, and TCRdb retains in-frame clones only, with some absent. The sample consists of some 140,000 clones, about four fifths of them appearing once. The chain recombines TRBV6-1 with TRBJ1-2; TRBD1 aligns across 10 bases. The TCR originated in a man aged 18 to 30 in good health and CMV-seronegative. The sequencing input was PBMCs. The CDR3 reads CASSRLTGGNYGYTF. The CDR3 DNA sequence: TGTGCCAGCAGCCGCCTGACAGGGGGCAATTATGGCTACACCTTC.